These T cell receptor beta chains were read from a single sample in a study of T-cell memory formation after mild COVID-19. TCRdb itself ran the 5' RACE reads through MiXCR, one entry per CDR3 protein. Of about 430,000 distinct CDR3 sequences in the sample, 20% to 25% were seen once. The sample was PBMCs or a T cell subset sorted from them (not recorded which). The source is an adult woman who had mild COVID-19 (a few samples of this study predate the infection). Cell type and time point are not known. CDR3s include the opening cysteine and the closing phenylalanine or tryptophan. A D gene is named only where the DNA matches it firmly. Size is stated for part of the rows, as once, few or many counts, or as a class when the clone is expanded.

CDR3nt	CDR3aa	abundance	d_gene	v_gene	j_gene
TGTGCCAGCAGTGAGCTTAGGACTTATGAAGAGACCCAGTACTTC	CASSELRTYEETQYF	few	-	TRBV25-1	TRBJ2-5
TGTGCCAGCACCTCCACAGGGTTCACCGGGGAGCTGTTTTTT	CASTSTGFTGELFF	-	-	TRBV12-3/TRBV12-4	TRBJ2-2
TGTGCCAGCAGCGCAACCCTCGGGGGATCCTCCTACAATGAGCAGTTCTTC	CASSATLGGSSYNEQFF	-	-	TRBV9	TRBJ2-1
TGTGCCAGCAGCTCATCCATGACCCAGGGGATTAATTCACCCCTCCACTTT	CASSSSMTQGINSPLHF	few	-	TRBV13	TRBJ1-6
TGTGCCAGCAGTCAAGGCGGGGTCCCGAGTATAGATACGCAGTATTTT	CASSQGGVPSIDTQYF	-	-	TRBV6-5	TRBJ2-3
TGTGCCAGCAGCCGAGACTGGGGAGAGACCCAGTACTTC	CASSRDWGETQYF	once	-	TRBV4-2	TRBJ2-5
TGTGCCAGCCTTACGAGGGTTGGTAATTCACCCCTCCACTTT	CASLTRVGNSPLHF	-	-	TRBV2	TRBJ1-6
TGTGCCAGCAGCGCTTTGGGACAGCACACTGAAGCTTTCTTT	CASSALGQHTEAFF	few	TRBD1	TRBV9	TRBJ1-1
TGTGCCAGCAGCTTGGGACGAGGAGATGAGCAGTTCTTC	CASSLGRGDEQFF	few	-	TRBV7-2	TRBJ2-1
TGTGCCAGCAGTTTGAGGGACCGAGGGGGCAATGAGCAGTTCTTC	CASSLRDRGGNEQFF	-	-	TRBV27	TRBJ2-1
TGTGCCACCAGCCCCTCGGGCACGGTGAACACTGAAGCTTTCTTT	CATSPSGTVNTEAFF	few	-	TRBV24-1	TRBJ1-1
TGCAGTGCTGAAACTAGCGGCGCGAACACCGGGGAGCTGTTTTTT	CSAETSGANTGELFF	-	TRBD2	TRBV20-1	TRBJ2-2
TGCGCCAGCAGCCCCTTCATGGACAGCGAACCTTACAATGAGCAGTTCTTC	CASSPFMDSEPYNEQFF	many	-	TRBV4-3	TRBJ2-1
TGTGCCAGCAGTCCAGACCCCACAGGGCATGGCTACACCTTC	CASSPDPTGHGYTF	-	-	TRBV12-3/TRBV12-4	TRBJ1-2
TGTGCCAGCAGTTTGATCCCTCGCGGGGCGAGAGGCTACACCTTC	CASSLIPRGARGYTF	-	-	TRBV27	TRBJ1-2
TGTGCCAGCAGCGCCGGGACAGGGGATAGCAATCAGCCCCAGCATTTT	CASSAGTGDSNQPQHF	-	TRBD1	TRBV9	TRBJ1-5
TGTGCCAGCAGTTCCGCTAGCGGGGGTCTCTACAATGAGCAGTTCTTC	CASSSASGGLYNEQFF	-	TRBD2	TRBV12-3/TRBV12-4	TRBJ2-1
TGTGCCAGCAGCCCCCCTCGGACTTCAAGCTCCTACGAGCAGTACTTC	CASSPPRTSSSYEQYF	few	-	TRBV14	TRBJ2-7
TGTGCCACCAGTTCCCCCAGGGGGTATGGCTACACCTTC	CATSSPRGYGYTF	-	TRBD1	TRBV12-3/TRBV12-4	TRBJ1-2